These T cell receptor beta chains were read from a single sample in a study of graft-versus-host responses after intestinal transplantation. Assay used: immunoSEQ multiplex PCR; TCRdb lists only in-frame clones, some missing. The sample includes over 15,000 clones, approximately 86% seen only once; the top ten take roughly 9.4%. The source was PBMCs, collected about 240 days after intestinal transplant. The source of these receptors is a human patient who received an intestinal transplant, so some T cells may come from the graft donor. Both conserved end residues are part of each CDR3. Each record gives: CDR3 protein, J gene, V gene.

CASSLEGTSGDGELFF	TRBJ2-2	TRBV5-1
CASGTLSTDTQYF	TRBJ2-3	TRBV7-2
CASSPRGENVEGYTF	TRBJ1-2	TRBV7-9
CASSKPGQGYNEQFF	TRBJ2-1	TRBV5-1
CASSPGGNRYNEQFF	TRBJ2-1	TRBV7-9
CASSQDIGGAYEQYF	TRBJ2-7	TRBV4-2
CASSLALRGRSTGELFF	TRBJ2-2	TRBV5-1
CASSYSGQGYGYTF	TRBJ1-2	TRBV6-6
CATSRDRLVGGDTQYF	TRBJ2-3	TRBV15
CASSLSGGTNYGYTF	TRBJ1-2	TRBV5-1